This TCR beta chain was recovered during a study of blood T cells in healthy people across ages. Study context: Researchers report that template switching captured about one barcoded beta molecule per two T cells.

Together with a sample-barcoded 5' primer, a J-beta primer mix was included in a second PCR lasting roughly 6 to 12 cycles. A minimum of 2.5 million CDR3-containing paired-end reads was obtained for each sample. MiXCR was run by TCRdb on the 5' RACE reads, yielding one entry per CDR3 protein. The sample holds about 900,000 distinct CDR3 sequences, 48% seen once. Germline V gives CDR1 SNHLY, CDR2 FYNNEI. V was cut by 3 bases and J by 0 bases, with 10 bases left in between. This CDR3 has 15 residues. The study recruited healthy Caucasian donors from Russia who were aged about 6 to 90. There were at least 5 micrograms of total RNA extracted from every sample.

The sequencing input was blood. This sequence originates from a man aged 25-45 years in good health. J is TRBJ2-3 and V is TRBV2; D gene ambiguous. DNA of the CDR3: TGTGCCAGCAGTGACGAGGTACCAAGCACAGATACGCAGTATTTT. Its protein is CASSDEVPSTDTQYF.